Listed below are T cell receptor beta chains from one sample, sequenced in a study of identical twins. TCRdb processed the 5' RACE reads anew with MiXCR; each CDR3 protein has one entry. The sample includes some 250,000 distinct CDR3 sequences, 5.5% to 7.5% seen only once; the top ten take about 14%. This sample was also put to use in a study of T cells expressing NK-cell markers.

The sequencing sample was made of CD8+ T cells sorted from blood. These receptors were collected from a woman aged 18 to 35 in good health. Each CDR3 is given with its conserved first and last residue.

TRBV7-9	TRBJ2-1	CASSLLPKSDNEQFF
TRBV30	TRBJ2-7	CAWSGVPHEQYF
TRBV7-9	TRBJ2-5	CASSWATRGQETQYF
TRBV27	TRBJ1-3	CASASGGSGNTIYF
TRBV6-1	TRBJ1-2	CASTPLDRAANYGYTF
TRBV6-2/TRBV6-3	TRBJ2-7	CASSYQRNYEQYF
TRBV19	TRBJ2-7	CASSISGGLSYEQYF
TRBV9	TRBJ2-7	CASSVGLANSYEQYF
TRBV6-2/TRBV6-3	TRBJ2-1	CASSLWTSGRIDEQFF
TRBV7-9	TRBJ1-4	CASSLTDRHEKLFF
TRBV27	TRBJ2-1	CASSLSAGSGDNEQFF
TRBV9	TRBJ2-1	CASSGALSSYNEQFF
TRBV7-9	TRBJ2-4	CASSFPRTGENIQYF
TRBV12-3/TRBV12-4	TRBJ2-1	CASHLGSEQFF